The 22 T cell receptor beta chains listed next were all sequenced from one sample in a study of blood T cell repertoires in COVID-19. Sequenced by immunoSEQ multiplex PCR; TCRdb stores in-frame clones only, minus some. The sample carries some 200,000 clones, around 94% recorded once. What was sequenced was peripheral blood. Source of these receptors: a man under 40 with COVID-19, enrolled during active disease.

The chain combines TRBV29-1 with TRBJ1-3; TRBD1 matches 9 bases. The CDR3 loop spans 14 amino acids. The germline V gene has CDR1 SQVTM and CDR2 ANQGSEA. V trimming: 5 bases; J trimming: 2 bases; junction bases outside the gene matches: 4. CDR3 in amino acids: CSVTGQGTGNTIYF. For the CDR3, the DNA is TGCAGCGTTACGGGACAGGGCACTGGAAACACCATATATTTT.

The chain joins TRBV3-1 (or the pseudogene TRBV3-2) to TRBJ2-1, with a tentative D call TRBD2 (6 bases). CDR1 is LGHDT, CDR2 YNNKEL, per germline (reference sequence). The CDR3 loop spans 12 amino acids. Trimming pared 4 bases from V and 10 bases from J, leaving 11 bases between. This CDR3 reads CASSLHGGEQFF. CDR3 in DNA: TGTGCCAGCAGCCTCCATGGAGGGGAGCAGTTCTTC.

The gene calls are TRBV6-5 and TRBJ2-7; 13 nucleotides line up with TRBD2. Germline-derived CDR1 and CDR2 are MNHEY and SVGAGI. V shed 3 bases, J shed 2 bases, and the junction held 1 base outside the gene matches. CDR3 length: 15 amino acids. The chain's CDR3 is CASSYTSGGAYEQYF. The DNA for the CDR3 is TGTGCCAGCAGTTATACTAGCGGGGGGGCCTACGAGCAGTACTTC.

The genes are TRBV5-6 and TRBJ1-4, with 10 bases matching TRBD1. The CDR3 extends over 15 amino acids. Per the germline V gene, CDR1 is SGHDT and CDR2 is YYEEEE. The V and J ends lost 4 bases and 7 bases, in that order; junction bases with no gene match: 7. The chain's CDR3 is CASSLRTGGFEKLFF. The CDR3 region has the DNA TGTGCCAGCAGCCTTCGGACAGGGGGATTTGAAAAACTGTTTTTT.

V usage is TRBV7-2 and J usage is TRBJ2-2, with 10 bases fitting TRBD1. Trimming at V came to 5 bases and at J to 2 bases, leaving 5 bases not matched to a gene. The germline gives CDR1 SGHTA, CDR2 FQGNSA. The CDR3 totals 16 residues. CDR3 residues: CASSPRTGGNTGELFF. For the CDR3, the DNA is TGTGCCAGCAGCCCGCGGACAGGGGGAAACACCGGGGAGCTGTTTTTT.

The DNA for the CDR3 is TGTGCCTGGAGTGCACAGACGAACACTGAAGCTTTCTTT. Translating gives CAWSAQTNTEAFF. The genes are TRBV30 and TRBJ1-1; D uncertain. V was clipped by 1 base and J by 1 base, with 7 bases between them. The CDR3 has 13 residues. Per the germline V gene, CDR1 is GTSNPN and CDR2 is SVGIG (reference sequence).

The chain combines TRBV21-1 with TRBJ1-4; the table calls TRBD1, which could not be checked here. TRBV21-1 is a pseudogene locus. CDR3 size: 16 residues. The CDR3 bases are TGTGCCAGCAGCAACCAACAGGGATCAACTAATGAAAAACTGTTTTTT. Translation: CASSNQQGSTNEKLFF.

The rearrangement joins TRBV4-2 to TRBJ1-3; D remains ambiguous. CDR1 is LGHNA and CDR2 is YNFKEQ in the germline V gene. The CDR3 is 15 residues long. Trimming pared 1 base from V and 0 bases from J, leaving 7 bases between. The CDR3 coding sequence is TGTGCCAGCAGCCAAGTCCTAGGCTCTGGAAACACCATATATTTT. It yields the protein CASSQVLGSGNTIYF.

The chain joins TRBV11-2 to TRBJ2-5; no firm D call. Germline-derived CDR1 and CDR2 are SGHAT and FQNNGV. V was shortened by 7 bases and J by 2 bases, with 17 bases between the two germline ends. The CDR3 contains 15 residues. The CDR3 is CASTNRVGRQETQYF. CDR3 DNA sequence: TGTGCCAGCACCAATCGGGTGGGTCGACAAGAGACCCAGTACTTC. The whole variable domain, filled in from reference TRBV11-2 and TRBJ2-5, reads EAGVAQSPRYKIIEKRQSVAFWCNPISGHATLYWYQQILGQGPKLLIQFQNNGVVDDSQLPKDRFSAERLKGVDSTLKIQPAKLEDSAVYLCASTNRVGRQETQYFGPGTRLLVL.

The chain links TRBV4-1 to TRBJ2-5; TRBD2 matches 11 bases. CDR3 length equals 16 residues. The V gene's germline CDR1 is MGHRA and CDR2 YSYEKL. The V gene end was trimmed by 2 bases and the J gene end by 6 bases; junction bases not matched to a gene: 8. The CDR3 is CASSQPASGGHKTQYF. Here the CDR3 DNA reads TGCGCCAGCAGCCAACCGGCTAGCGGGGGGCATAAGACCCAGTACTTC.

This clone was recorded once. The genes are TRBV7-9 and TRBJ1-1; possibly TRBD1 for D (5 bases). The V gene's germline CDR1 is SEHNR and CDR2 FQNEAQ (reference sequence). CDR3 length: 13 residues. V lost 5 bases and J 10 bases, leaving 17 bases between the germline ends. The CDR3, as DNA: TGTGCCAGCAGCCAATTAGGGAACAGGATAGCTTTCTTT. This sequence encodes CASSQLGNRIAFF.

The chain recombines TRBV5-5 with TRBJ2-7, with 9 bases lining up with TRBD2. Trimming removed 0 bases from V and 0 bases from J; junction bases left unmatched: 13. Germline CDR1 is SGHKS and CDR2 is YYEKEE (reference sequence). CDR3 length: 19 amino acids. The CDR3, as DNA: TGTGCCAGCAGCTTGGCGATGTACTCAGCGGGGGGACCCTCCTACGAGCAGTACTTC. The encoded protein is CASSLAMYSAGGPSYEQYF.

The genes are TRBV2 and TRBJ1-2, with no clear D. This CDR3 region has 12 residues. The germline V and J ends were trimmed by 6 bases and 6 bases, with 11 bases remaining between them. CDR1 and CDR2 from the germline V gene are SNHLY and FYNNEI. The DNA of the CDR3 is TGTGCCAGCAGCGCGTCGCTGGATGGCTACACCTTC. Protein product: CASSASLDGYTF.

V gene TRBV5-6 combines with J gene TRBJ1-3; 10 bases fit TRBD1. V was pared by 2 bases and J by 3 bases, with 8 bases of the junction left unmatched. Germline-derived CDR1 and CDR2 are SGHDT and YYEEEE. The CDR3 consists of 17 residues. The CDR3 spells CASSLWDRGFVGNTIYF. CDR3 sequence (DNA): TGTGCCAGCAGCTTATGGGACAGGGGATTCGTTGGAAACACCATATATTTT.

The V and J genes are TRBV27 and TRBJ1-1; D not certain. Germline V gene sequence: CDR1 MNHEY, CDR2 SMNVEV (reference sequence). The CDR3 totals 14 residues. V shed 1 base and J shed 6 bases, with 12 bases lying between them. The CDR3 coding sequence is TGTGCCAGCAGTTTATATATGGGTGAGGCTGAAGCTTTCTTT. It yields the protein CASSLYMGEAEAFF.

This clone appeared once. The rearrangement links TRBV19 to TRBJ2-5; possibly TRBD1 for D (7 bases). The CDR3 totals 13 residues. V lost 5 bases and J 4 bases, leaving 11 bases between the germline ends. Germline V CDR1 and CDR2: LNHDA, SQIVND (reference sequence). The CDR3 region has the DNA TGTGCCAGTAGTCACCAGGGGGGAGAGACCCAGTACTTC. Translated, it gives CASSHQGGETQYF.

Comment on this clone: Different DNA sequences within this sample yield the same CDR3. This chain links TRBV5-1 with TRBJ1-1; D possibly corresponds to TRBD1 (5 bases). Between the trimmed V and J ends, which lost 1 base and 3 bases, there was a span of 7 bases. The V gene's germline CDR1 is SGHRS and CDR2 YFSETQ. The CDR3 is made up of 13 amino acids. The DNA of the CDR3 is TGCGCCAGCAGCTTGAAAGGGGACACTGAAGCTTTCTTT. It translates to CASSLKGDTEAFF.

The chain is built from TRBV19 and TRBJ1-6; the D gene is possibly TRBD1 (5 bases). V lost 3 bases to trimming and J lost 8 bases, with 17 bases between them. There are 16 residues in the CDR3. The germline gives CDR1 LNHDA, CDR2 SQIVND (reference sequence). As DNA, the CDR3 is TGTGCCAGTAGTATTCGGAGCGGGGACGGGCATTCACCCCTCCACTTT. It codes for CASSIRSGDGHSPLHF.

The gene calls are TRBV19 and TRBJ2-5; 9 nucleotides line up with TRBD1. From germline, CDR1 is LNHDA and CDR2 SQIVND (reference sequence). The trim removed 3 bases at V and 3 bases at J, leaving 2 bases unmatched. This CDR3 is built from 14 residues. The DNA for the CDR3 is TGTGCCAGTAGTATCGGGACAGGGAAAGAGACCCAGTACTTC. This sequence encodes CASSIGTGKETQYF.

The V gene is TRBV20-1, the J gene TRBJ2-5; D may be TRBD2 (6 bases). The CDR3 has 11 residues. Trimming removed 3 bases from V and 4 bases from J, with 6 bases in between. Germline V gives CDR1 DFQATT, CDR2 SNEGSKA (reference sequence). CDR3 nucleotides: TGCAGTGCTAGGGAGGGAGAGACCCAGTACTTC. Residues: CSAREGETQYF.

The V gene is TRBV5-1, the J gene TRBJ2-3, with TRBD1 matching over 8 bases. CDR3 length: 14 residues. The junction had 5 bases not matched to a gene; V was cut back by 4 bases and J by 4 bases. Germline-derived CDR1 and CDR2 are SGHRS and YFSETQ. The CDR3 spells CASSTGQGPDTQYF. Here the CDR3 DNA reads TGCGCCAGCAGCACCGGACAGGGCCCAGATACGCAGTATTTT.

This clone was counted only a few times. V and J are TRBV5-4 and TRBJ2-7; 10 positions agree with TRBD2. CDR1 and CDR2 from the germline V gene are SGHNT and YYREEE (reference sequence). The CDR3 runs to 16 residues. Trimming cost V 0 bases and J 6 bases; bases outside gene matches: 9. CDR3 bases: TGTGCCAGCAGCTTGGATCAATCGCCTAGCGGGGGCGAGCAGTACTTC. Translated, it gives CASSLDQSPSGGEQYF.